This T cell receptor beta chain was found in a study of blood T cell repertoires in COVID-19. Study-wide background: Both acute and convalescent COVID-19 samples were obtained from the United States, Italy and Spain. The analysed material was cDNA or gDNA that came from T cells, B-cell-depleted T cells, or PBMCs.

As handled by the study authors: Researchers report that nucleated cell counts were estimated from reference gene primer amplification. Measured with immunoSEQ multiplex PCR; TCRdb has only the in-frame clones, and not every one. V and J calls and clone size are as listed in that table; D and trimming were resolved from the DNA. This table holds 70,000 to 95,000 clones, 75% to 90% found once. The source material was peripheral blood. The receptor was isolated from a woman aged 35 to 49 with active or convalescent COVID-19.

CDR3 DNA sequence: TGTGCCAGCAGTGAAGGGACAGCCCCATACTACGAGCAGTACTTC. Its protein is CASSEGTAPYYEQYF. The J gene is TRBJ2-7, the V gene TRBV6-1; D perhaps matches TRBD1 (6 bases). V was shortened by 1 base and J by 3 bases, with 13 bases between the two germline ends. This CDR3 contains 15 residues. The germline CDR1 and CDR2 sequences are MNHNS and SASEGT.